The sequence of this T cell receptor beta chain was determined in a study of early T cells in non-severe SARS-CoV-2 infection. Germline values: CDR1 MDHEN, CDR2 SYDVKM. V was trimmed by 4 bases and J by 7 bases, leaving 11 bases between them. This CDR3 comprises 12 residues. Via MiXCR, TCRdb re-called the 5' RACE reads, giving one row per CDR3 protein. The table lists approximately 70,000 distinct CDR3 sequences, approximately 13% of them singletons. This clonotype appeared a few times. The TCR was taken from an adult who was a healthcare worker with PCR-confirmed SARS-CoV-2 infection or an uninfected control (not recorded which). The genes are TRBV28 and TRBJ2-7; D gene uncertain. Material for sequencing was whole blood. CDR3 nucleotide sequence: TGTGCCAGCAGTTCAGGACGCCGGGAGCAGTACTTC. It specifies CASSSGRREQYF.